This T cell receptor (beta chain) emerged from a study of shared clonotypes between healthy human individuals (TCRdb year 2020). About the investigation overall: The cohort included a few men and a couple of women between 18 and 49 years of age. For each donor, three plates each were used for CD4 naive and CD4 memory, two plates were used for CD8 naive, and one plate was used for CD8 memory. To estimate repertoire size and how much clonotype sharing occurs between individuals, the study deeply sequenced the blood TCR repertoires of about five healthy adults. Libraries were prepared and TCR repertoires were sequenced by different laboratories using diverse techniques, in order to increase sequencing depth and limit assay-specific biases. Leukapheresis yielded between about 0.85 and 9.5 billion PBMCs per donor.

The germline V gene provides CDR1 KGHSH and CDR2 LQKENI. Trimming costs V 3 bases and J 4 bases, and their ends lie 15 bases apart. The CDR3 sequence holds 15 residues, the cysteine and phenylalanine included. The entry retains the CDR3 DNA only, 45 bases that are in frame from base 1. A note on this clone: The clone's antigen remains unknown. No clone much larger than this one lies a single base away; base qualities are absent.

Donors were healthy HIV-negative adults with no recently reported acute infections or vaccinations. Only Caucasian adults living in Nashville, Tennessee, USA were represented among the donors. Magnetic negative selection was used to enrich CD4+ T cells, after which naive cells were positively selected on CD45RA and the negative fraction became the memory subset. After blood collection by leukapheresis, PBMCs were isolated using Ficoll-Histopaque density gradient centrifugation and then cryopreserved in the vapor phase of liquid nitrogen. Analytical flow cytometry was used to check the purity and quantity of each magnetically sorted T cell population. From each sorted fraction, genomic DNA was isolated and quantified by UV absorbance on a Nanodrop 2000c. TCR CDR3 regions were amplified from genomic DNA by multiplex PCR using the deep immunoSEQ assay. For each cell subset, the extracted genomic DNA was distributed evenly across all wells of several immunoSEQ 96-well plates, and each plate served as one replicate. For sorted subsets, each replicate PCR was loaded with around 220 ng genomic DNA, equivalent to 25,000 to 35,000 T cell genomes. Purified libraries were measured with a Qubit 3.0 fluorometer, size-checked on a Bioanalyzer 2100, and measured again with the KAPA Library Quantification kit. Every immunoSEQ 96-well plate was sequenced on a dedicated single-read 150-cycle Illumina NextSeq 550 flow cell. The original methods were these. The immunoSEQ output contained only junctional sequences without quality scores, so filtering could not match that applied to full-length reads. Sequences were annotated with PyIR, a Python wrapper for IgBLAST v1.9, using IMGT germline references to assign V/J genes and CDR3. Reads were filtered out if the reads had weak V/J assignments (E-value above 1e-6), no CDR3, stop codons, out-of-frame junctions, or ambiguous translated residues. V3J clonotypes were defined by identical inferred V gene, J gene, and CDR3 amino acid sequence. Percentage overlap between repertoires was calculated by dividing the number of shared unique clonotypes by the size of the smaller repertoire. Repertoire richness was assessed with RTK rarefaction, the Chao1 estimator, and Recon v2.1 estimates of unobserved clonotypes. Generation probabilities for all TCRbeta clonotypes obtained by the gDNA method from a handful of donors were computed using OLGA. TCRdb obtained this table from immuneACCESS and retained in-frame rearrangements with V and J assigned. These tables miss some clones; where compared with another copy, unresolved V genes account for less than half of the shortfall, and the remainder is unexplained. D and trimming come from the DNA, and the V and J calls and clone size come from that table. For this sample the table gives more than 1,200,000 clones, of which approximately 98.5% were detected only once. The ten largest account for about 0.34% of the sample.

Broad study findings and their caveats: About 5% of naive CD4, roughly 3.6% of naive CD8, approximately 2% of memory CD4, and 0.4% of memory CD8 clonotypes were shared across four donors. Naive subsets generally had larger estimated clonotype richness than memory subsets. Based on pairwise subsampling, the degree of clonotype sharing among donors was expected to be affected by sequencing depth. Even with the large sequencing depth, rarefaction of the sorted-subset datasets indicated that sequencing was incomplete. Higher generation probabilities were observed for clonotypes shared by all four sorted-subset donors than for non-shared clonotypes. Because the study included a small number of donors, the genetic and exposure-history diversity represented was limited. Only blood was sampled, and tissue TCR repertoires likely differ from those in blood.

The TCR originated in a man younger than 40 in good health. The chain is made from TRBV18 and TRBJ1-1; too little of a D gene remains to name it. Material for sequencing was naive CD4+ T cells sorted from blood. According to the study, the label for this sample's cell subset or site signals: CD45RA+ positively selected. The DNA is TGTGCCAGCTCACCCCCTGAAACAGCAGGCACTGAAGCTTTCTTT. This is translated as CASSPPETAGTEAFF.